This T cell receptor beta chain was sequenced for a study of beta chain features in type 1 diabetes (dated by TCRdb to 2017 to 2018). At the level of the whole study: Patients and healthy donors did not differ in mean age, gender distribution, total cell number or subset yield. A total of 107,917,701 sorted cells were examined across all samples, and RNA yield correlated strongly with the number of cells per subset. The study compared TCRB repertoires of sorted circulating CD4+ T cell subsets between recently diagnosed type 1 diabetes patients and matched healthy donors. Regulatory and stem cell-like memory subsets were obtained from only 8 patients and about 8 healthy donors, while naive and central memory subsets were obtained from all 30 or so donors.

From each donor, a single peripheral blood sample of 100 to 150 mL on average was drawn into heparinised tubes. Naive, central memory, regulatory and stem cell-like memory CD4+ T cells were sorted on a BD FACSAria II using a panel including CD45RO, CCR7, CD25, CD127, CD95 and CD27. All sorted populations exceeded 95% purity. Right away, PBMCs were isolated by Lymphoprep density gradient centrifugation and were stained directly, with no culture step. Samples were stained and sorted in pairs, with one healthy donor and one patient per experiment, so that batch effects were minimized. Deletion took 5 bases off V and 3 bases off J, with a span of 20 bases between the germline ends. CDR1 and CDR2, per the germline V gene, are MDHEN and SYDVKM. From the cysteine up to the phenylalanine, the CDR3 has a length of 16 residues. Solely the CDR3 DNA is kept, with 48 bases framed from the first base. Only a few counts were recorded for this clone. The antigen it recognizes is unknown. Base qualities are not at hand, and no much larger clone is one base apart.

Results the study describes overall, beyond this receptor: A moderate but significant shortening of TCRB CDR3 length was observed in type 1 diabetes patients in all four CD4+ subsets. Shorter templates might have been favored by PCR, but patient and control samples were amplified and corrected together, so both groups would have been affected equally by any skew. HLA sub-analyses involved small numbers of individuals, so any influence of HLA type on TCRB rearrangement remained unresolved. Because cDNA rather than genomic DNA was sequenced, highly expressing activated cells could have been over-represented, although no difference in activation and CD3 levels was found between groups. Patients with type 1 diabetes made fewer insertions and deleted more nucleotides at VDJ recombination sites, implying thymic rearrangement abnormalities. Naive, central memory and regulatory TCRB repertoires appeared to be more similar among patients than among healthy donors.

All of the isolated RNA was reverse transcribed with the High Capacity cDNA Reverse Transcription Kit, so expressed TCRB transcripts were sequenced. Naive, central memory and regulatory T cell samples underwent deep immunoSEQ sequencing, averaging about 3.57 million total reads per sample. Sorted cells were lysed in RLT buffer, and RNA was extracted using DNase-treated RNeasy Micro or Mini kits according to cell number. Each cell subset was processed separately to prevent cross-contamination, with patient and healthy donor samples processed together. TCRB sequences were amplified from cDNA with the immunoSEQ multiplex PCR, producing 87-bp fragments spanning the CDR3 region. The amplicons were sequenced using the Illumina HiSeq platform. As for the original processing: Synthetic template baselines were used to correct PCR bias computationally, reads within Hamming distance 2 were collapsed together, and singletons that could not be merged were discarded. Reads were aligned against IMGT to assign V, D and J genes, CDR3 length and insertions or deletions at six rearrangement sites. Clonotype counts were normalized to sorted cell number within each subset before computing true diversity and Gini coefficients with the tcR R package. The overlap coefficient, calculated on TCRB nucleotide sequences, was used to quantify repertoire sharing. Out-of-frame TCRB sequences from naive cells were analyzed to stand in for the pre-selection repertoire. TCRdb's version of the immuneACCESS table is confined to in-frame rearrangements and falls short of the full clone set. An unresolved V gene accounts for under half of the shortfall where checked; the remainder is of unknown origin. V, J and clone size are those of that table, while D and trimming were read from the DNA. This sample holds 900,000 or so clones; under 20% were observed only once. Around 0.02% of the sample comes from the top ten.

Sequenced sample: naive CD4+ T cells from blood. The sample's cell subset or site label, decoded: true naive CD4+ T cells. Rearrangement joined TRBV28 to TRBJ2-7, with the identity of the D gene unclear. The sequence came from a woman younger than 30 in good health. The nucleotide sequence is TGTGCCAGCAGTCCGACCCCTGGACGATTTCTCTACGAGCAGTACTTC. Its protein is CASSPTPGRFLYEQYF.